The rows below give T cell receptor beta chains drawn from one sample of a study of blood T cell repertoires in COVID-19. TCRdb's table, derived via immunoSEQ multiplex PCR, lists solely in-frame clones and lacks some. The sample has 400,000 to 450,000 clones; about nine tenths are singletons. Sequencing was performed on peripheral blood. The receptors were gathered from a woman between 40 and 50 years old with COVID-19, enrolled during active disease. The CDR3 runs from the conserved cysteine through the conserved F or W. The D gene is left open where the match is weak.

d_gene,v_gene,CDR3aa
TRBD1,TRBV12-5,CASGFQQGARYQPQHF
.,TRBV12-3/TRBV12-4,CAVRGGGELFF
.,TRBV5-6,CASSLGQGTKNIQYF
.,TRBV3-1/TRBV3-2,CASSPSGQGLETQYF
.,TRBV19,CASTNRGTEAFF
.,TRBV11-2,CASSLEGDQPQHF
TRBD1,TRBV20-1,CSARAGTGSFF
.,TRBV7-2,CASSLAGWGGGNEQFF
.,TRBV27,CASSLGGSNQPQHF
.,TRBV6-2/TRBV6-3,CASSYLISVQPQHF
.,TRBV12-3/TRBV12-4,CASSLRGGAFF
TRBD1,TRBV28,CASSPGQGGGYTF
.,TRBV18,CASSPGFNREGTEAFF
.,TRBV29-1,CSVEGRGAVRDYTF
.,TRBV7-2,CASSLRAGGTEAFF
.,TRBV5-1,CASSLAIRTDYGGYTF
TRBD2,TRBV5-1,CASRTRTSGGRDTDTQYF
TRBD1,TRBV19,CASSPRTGWNTEAFF
TRBD1,TRBV7-3,CASSLTGRGTAGEQFF
.,TRBV28,CASSSLYTEAFF
TRBD2,TRBV19,CASSMGWTSGGAVEQYF
TRBD2,TRBV6-2/TRBV6-3,CASSYGTRRVGALTDTQYF
TRBD1,TRBV5-1,CASREAGGAEAFF
.,TRBV5-1,CASSLDSSTNEKLFF
.,TRBV2,CATFLAGGRNSSYGYTF
TRBD1,TRBV5-6,CASSFRDRPYEQYF
.,TRBV7-3,CASSLTGTYTGELFF
.,TRBV5-1,CASSLMGSNYGYTF
.,TRBV5-1,CASSLEGAGRNEQFF
TRBD2,TRBV7-7,CASSPLVSGSGADTQYF
.,TRBV14,CASSLLGRANTEAFF
.,TRBV2,CASNFRGQPQHF
.,TRBV15,CATSRDAANTEAFF
.,TRBV5-1,CASSSSVARGPGELFF
TRBD2,TRBV5-1,CASSKDPSGGTLANTGELFF
TRBD2,TRBV7-2,CASSLGTSGRREQFF
.,TRBV7-8,CASSLGRDQPQHF
.,TRBV27,CASSLDGPPLHF
.,TRBV30,CAWSPPGLYNTEAFF
.,TRBV3-1/TRBV3-2,CASSRKTGTEAFF
.,TRBV7-9,CASSLVGGNTEAFF
TRBD1,TRBV29-1,CSVRIPGQAPSGANVLTF
.,TRBV5-8,CASSLGRVPTEAFF
TRBD1,TRBV18,CASSPGQGVIRNTEAFF
.,TRBV7-2,CASSPDSPGNTIYF
.,TRBV5-1,CASSPTSGTQGEKLFF
.,TRBV4-2,CASSPDFNSPLHF
.,TRBV5-4,CASSLVGPYGYTF
.,TRBV4-3,CASSQEAATANSNQPQHF
TRBD1,TRBV7-2,CASSLARAGGTGELFF